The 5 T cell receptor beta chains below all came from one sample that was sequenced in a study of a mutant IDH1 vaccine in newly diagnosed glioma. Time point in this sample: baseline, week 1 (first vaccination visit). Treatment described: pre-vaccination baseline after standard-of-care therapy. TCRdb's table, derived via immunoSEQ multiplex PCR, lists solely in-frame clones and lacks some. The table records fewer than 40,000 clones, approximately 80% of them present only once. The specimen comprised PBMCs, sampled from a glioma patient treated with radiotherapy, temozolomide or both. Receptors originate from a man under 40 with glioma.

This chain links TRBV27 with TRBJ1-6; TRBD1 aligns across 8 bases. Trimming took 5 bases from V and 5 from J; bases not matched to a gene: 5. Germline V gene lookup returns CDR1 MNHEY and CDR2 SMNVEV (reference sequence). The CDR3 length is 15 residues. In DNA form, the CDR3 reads TGTGCCAGCAGTGGGACAGGTAGTCATAATTCACCCCTCCACTTT. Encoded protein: CASSGTGSHNSPLHF.

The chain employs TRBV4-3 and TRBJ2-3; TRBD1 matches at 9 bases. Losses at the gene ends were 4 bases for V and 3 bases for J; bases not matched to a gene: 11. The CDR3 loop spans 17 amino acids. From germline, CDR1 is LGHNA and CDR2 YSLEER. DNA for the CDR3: TGCGCCAGCAGCCGCGGCCCCGGGACAGGGTGGACAGATACGCAGTATTTT. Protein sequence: CASSRGPGTGWTDTQYF.

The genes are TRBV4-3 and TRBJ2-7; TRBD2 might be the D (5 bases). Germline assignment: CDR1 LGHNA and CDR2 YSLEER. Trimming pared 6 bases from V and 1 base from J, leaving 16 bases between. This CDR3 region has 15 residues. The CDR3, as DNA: TGCGCCAGCAGTTCAACTAGAGGTAGTTCCTACGAGCAGTACTTC. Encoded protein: CASSSTRGSSYEQYF.

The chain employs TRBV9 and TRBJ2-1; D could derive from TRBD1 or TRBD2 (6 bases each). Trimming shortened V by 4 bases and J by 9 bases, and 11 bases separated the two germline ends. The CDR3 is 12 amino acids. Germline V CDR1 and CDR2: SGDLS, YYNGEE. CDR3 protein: CASSSQGGEQFF. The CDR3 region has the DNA TGTGCCAGCAGCTCACAGGGAGGTGAGCAGTTCTTC.

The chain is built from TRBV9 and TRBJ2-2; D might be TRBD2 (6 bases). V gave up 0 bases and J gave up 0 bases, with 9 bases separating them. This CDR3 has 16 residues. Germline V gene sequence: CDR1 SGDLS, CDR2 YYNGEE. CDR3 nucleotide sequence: TGTGCCAGCAGCGTAGCCGGGGGAGCGAACACCGGGGAGCTGTTTTTT. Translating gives CASSVAGGANTGELFF.